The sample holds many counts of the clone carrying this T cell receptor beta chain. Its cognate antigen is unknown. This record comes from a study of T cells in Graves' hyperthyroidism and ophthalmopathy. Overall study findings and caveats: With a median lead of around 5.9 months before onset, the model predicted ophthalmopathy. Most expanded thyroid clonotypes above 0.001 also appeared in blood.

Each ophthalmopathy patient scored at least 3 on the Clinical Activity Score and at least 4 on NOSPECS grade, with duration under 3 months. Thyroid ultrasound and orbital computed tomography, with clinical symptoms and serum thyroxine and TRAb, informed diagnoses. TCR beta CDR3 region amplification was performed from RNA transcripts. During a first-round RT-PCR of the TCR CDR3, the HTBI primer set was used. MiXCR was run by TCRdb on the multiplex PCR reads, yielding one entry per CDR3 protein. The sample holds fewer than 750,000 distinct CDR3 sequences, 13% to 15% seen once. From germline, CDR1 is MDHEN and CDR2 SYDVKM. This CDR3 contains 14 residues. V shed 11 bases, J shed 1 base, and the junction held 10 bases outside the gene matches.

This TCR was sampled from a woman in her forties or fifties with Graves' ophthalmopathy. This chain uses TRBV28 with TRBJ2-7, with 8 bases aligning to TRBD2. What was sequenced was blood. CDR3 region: CAVETSGTSYEQYF. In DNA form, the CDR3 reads TGTGCCGTCGAAACTAGCGGAACATCCTACGAGCAGTACTTC.